This T cell receptor (beta chain) appears in the sequencing data of a study of T cell responses to AZD1222 COVID-19 vaccine. As to this clone: Its antigen is not identified.

Profiling relied on immunoSEQ multiplex PCR, and the TCRdb table lists in-frame clones only, not all of them. The table includes about 83,000 clones, roughly 88% detected once. Regarding the study as a whole: Donors were largely white British and mainly female; clonal diversity was possibly underestimated.

This clonotype originated in an adult in good health. The input for sequencing was peripheral blood, taken on day 0 of MenACWY control vaccination.

The CDR3 bases are TGTGCCAGCAGCTTAGTGGCGGGAGCGGTAAATGAGCAGTTCTTC. This sequence encodes CASSLVAGAVNEQFF. J is TRBJ2-1 and V is TRBV7-2; 7 bases line up with TRBD2. V shed 1 base and J 7 bases; nucleotides not matched to a gene: 7. Germline loops: CDR1 SGHTA, CDR2 FQGNSA. This CDR3 comprises 15 residues.